This T cell receptor beta chain was recovered during a study of blood T cell repertoires in COVID-19. Study-wide context: COVID-19 samples from acute and convalescent phases originated in the United States, Italy and Spain. From T cells, B-cell-depleted T cells, or PBMCs came the material, which was cDNA or gDNA.

V dropped 3 bases and J dropped 3; count of bases not matched to a gene: 12. The CDR3 is made up of 17 amino acids. Germline V gives CDR1 KGHSH, CDR2 LQKENI. In the original processing: Reference gene primers were amplified, and this amplification served to estimate nucleated cell counts. Clones were read by immunoSEQ multiplex PCR, and TCRdb kept only the in-frame ones, dropping some. V and J calls and clone size are copied from that table; D and trimming were computed from the DNA. The data hold 250,000 to 300,000 clones, with around 80% observed a single time. This sequence originates from a man aged 55 to 70 with acute or convalescent COVID-19. This sequence joins TRBV18 and TRBJ2-3, with 7 bases identical to TRBD1. Sample: peripheral blood. The CDR3 region has the DNA TGTGCCAGCTCACCGCCCGCGAGGGGGCCTAGAACAGATACGCAGTATTTT. Translating it yields CASSPPARGPRTDTQYF.